One sample yielded the 24 T cell receptor beta chains listed below, sequenced in a study of metastatic and nonmetastatic thyroid tumors. Prior to thyroid surgery, none of the patients had received any treatment. TCRdb re-called clones via MiXCR from the PCR reads. The table shows around 8,100 clones, with 24% occurring only once. The material sequenced was tumor tissue. The receptor source for this set is a female donor with papillary thyroid cancer or a benign thyroid nodule (not recorded which). Some clones in this sample may be carry-over from other donors' samples.

This clone was seen repeatedly, ten times or more. The rearrangement uses TRBV20-1 and TRBJ2-2, with D unresolved. V was cut by 6 bases and J by 8 bases, with 13 bases left in between. This CDR3 is built from 12 residues. The germline V gene has CDR1 DFQATT and CDR2 SNEGSKA (reference sequence). The CDR3 reads CSAQTFPGELFF. Written as DNA, the CDR3 is TGCAGTGCCCAGACCTTCCCGGGGGAGCTGTTTTTT.

On this clone itself: At one of its ends the junction is not consistent with the germline gene, which may arise from a read error. The genes are TRBV2 and TRBJ2-3; tentatively, D is TRBD2 (5 bases). The germline gives CDR1 SNHLY, CDR2 FYNNEI. The CDR3 runs 14 residues. CDR3 nucleotides: TGTACCAGCAGAGCGGAATCTAGCACATATACGCAGTATTTT. The encoded protein is CTSRAESSTYTQYF.

This clone was seen ten or more times. The junction differs from germline at one of its ends, possibly a read error. The V and J genes are TRBV7-7 and TRBJ1-5, with TRBD1 identical over 10 bases. Germline CDR1 SSHAT, CDR2 FNYEAQ (reference sequence). This CDR3 region has 22 residues. In DNA, the CDR3 is TGTGCTAGCAGCTTAGGAAGGAGGGAACGAGACAGGGGGCTTTATAGCAATCAGCCCCAGCATTTT. Protein sequence: CASSLGRRERDRGLYSNQPQHF.

The chain carries TRBV12-3 or TRBV12-4 and TRBJ1-6; 8 nucleotides agree with TRBD1. Trimming removed 6 bases from V and 5 bases from J; junction bases left unmatched: 6. The CDR3 has 15 residues. The CDR3 reads CASRDRVPDNSPLHF. DNA of the CDR3: TGTGCCAGCAGGGACAGGGTTCCGGATAATTCACCCCTCCACTTT.

V and J are TRBV4-2 and TRBJ1-4, with D possibly matching TRBD1 (6 bases). Between the trimmed V and J ends, which lost 4 bases and 7 bases, there was a span of 16 bases. CDR1 is LGHNA, CDR2 YNFKEQ, per germline. This CDR3 is built from 15 residues. CDR3 loop: CASSPGAGAAEKLFF. CDR3 nucleotides: TGTGCCAGCAGCCCCGGAGCGGGGGCGGCTGAAAAACTGTTTTTT.

The chain uses TRBV20-1 and TRBJ2-7, with D maybe TRBD2 (6 bases). V was trimmed by 8 bases and J by 2 bases, leaving 16 bases between them. Germline loops: CDR1 DFQATT, CDR2 SNEGSKA (reference sequence). This CDR3 spans 13 amino acids. The DNA for the CDR3 is TGCAGTTCCCTTCTACCGGGGGCCTACGAGCAGTACTTC. Amino acids: CSSLLPGAYEQYF.

This clone was picked up a small number of times. One end of the junction varies from germline; a read error may be responsible. The V and J genes are TRBV7-9 and TRBJ1-2; D not certain. CDR3 length equals 14 residues. Germline V gene data show CDR1 as SEHNR and CDR2 as FQNEAQ (reference sequence). The CDR3 sequence is CASGSSGVNYGNTF. The CDR3 bases are TGTGCCAGCGGCTCGTCAGGAGTTAACTATGGCAACACCTTC.

Concerning this clone: An end of the junction does not agree with germline; a read error may underlie this. This chain uses TRBV15 with TRBJ2-6; D ambiguous. The CDR3 spans 17 residues. Per the germline V gene, CDR1 is LNHNV and CDR2 is YYDKDF (reference sequence). The CDR3 nucleotides read TGTGCCACCAGCAGAGCATACAGAACCTCTGGGTCCAACGTCCTCACTTTC. Protein: CATSRAYRTSGSNVLTF.

The V gene is TRBV5-1, the J gene TRBJ2-1; TRBD2 matches 8 bases. Germline V gene data show CDR1 as SGHRS and CDR2 as YFSETQ. The CDR3 sequence is 14 residues long. Trimming at V came to 5 bases and at J to 4 bases, leaving 5 bases not matched to a gene. In nucleotides, the CDR3 is TGCGCCAGCAGAGCGGGAGAAACTTACAATGAGCAGTTCTTC. Its translation is CASRAGETYNEQFF.

This clone has a handful of counts. The chain uses TRBV27 and TRBJ2-1; tentatively, D is TRBD1 (6 bases). There are 15 residues in the CDR3. The germline V and J ends were trimmed by 6 bases and 5 bases, with 17 bases remaining between them. Germline V gene data show CDR1 as MNHEY and CDR2 as SMNVEV (reference sequence). This chain's CDR3 is CASSVGQSRNNEQFF. The CDR3 nucleotides are TGTGCCAGCAGCGTAGGACAGTCGAGGAACAATGAGCAGTTCTTC.

Turning to this clone: At one end the junction does not follow the germline gene, possibly because of a read error. The genes are TRBV12-3 or TRBV12-4 and TRBJ1-5; TRBD1 is a possible D gene (6 bases). This CDR3 is 15 amino acids long. CDR3 sequence reads: CASRFYREGNQPQHF. CDR3 nucleotide sequence: TGTGCCAGCCGTTTCTACAGGGAGGGGAATCAGCCCCAGCATTTT.

The chain uses TRBV6-2 or TRBV6-3 and TRBJ1-6, with TRBD1 matching 11 bases. CDR3 length: 15 amino acids. V shed 5 bases, J shed 8 bases, and the junction held 5 bases outside the gene matches. CDR1 MNHEY and CDR2 SVGEGT come from the germline V gene. As DNA, the CDR3 is TGTGCCAGCAGTCGACCGGGACAGGGGGATTCACCCCTCCACTTT. This codes for CASSRPGQGDSPLHF.

This clone has a handful of counts. The chain employs TRBV5-5 and TRBJ2-7, with TRBD2 as a possible D gene (6 bases). Germline V gene lookup returns CDR1 SGHKS and CDR2 YYEKEE (reference sequence). The CDR3 is 16 residues long. V was pared by 0 bases and J by 7 bases, with 20 bases between. CDR3 residues: CASSLELAGVREEQYF. Here the CDR3 DNA reads TGTGCCAGCAGCTTGGAGTTAGCTGGGGTTCGGGAGGAGCAGTACTTC.

A word on this clone: One end of the junction does not line up with germline, which may come from a read error. The chain recombines TRBV11-3 with TRBJ2-3; D gene unclear. This CDR3 contains 13 residues. Germline V gives CDR1 SGHNT, CDR2 YENEEA. CDR3 in DNA: TGCCCCAGCAGCCCCTCGGGCACAGATACGCAGTATTTT. It yields the protein CPSSPSGTDTQYF.

This clone appeared a few times. The gene calls are TRBV28 and TRBJ2-1; 9 nucleotides line up with TRBD1. Trimming took 6 bases from V and 4 from J; bases not matched to a gene: 4. CDR3 length equals 14 residues. Germline V lookup: CDR1 MDHEN, CDR2 SYDVKM. The CDR3 sequence: CASRMDRGYNEQFF. Written as DNA, the CDR3 is TGTGCCAGCAGGATGGACAGGGGATACAATGAGCAGTTCTTC.

This chain links TRBV10-2 with TRBJ1-2; D perhaps matches TRBD1 (6 bases). CDR3 length: 14 amino acids. CDR1 WSHSY and CDR2 SAAADI come from the germline V gene. V was shortened by 5 bases and J by 5 bases, with 15 bases between the two germline ends. DNA for the CDR3: TGCGCCAGCAGTCCAGGGGTCGGCACGTATGGCTACACCTTC. It yields the protein CASSPGVGTYGYTF.

Ten or more counts support this clone. The chain carries TRBV4-2 and TRBJ2-1; 8 bases fit TRBD2. CDR3 size: 17 residues. The V and J ends lost 4 bases and 3 bases, in that order; junction bases with no gene match: 11. CDR1 and CDR2 from the germline V gene are LGHNA and YNFKEQ. The CDR3 region is CASSRGIRGGDYNEQFF. The CDR3 region has the DNA TGTGCCAGCAGCCGGGGCATCCGGGGGGGCGACTACAATGAGCAGTTCTTC.

In its sample, this clone was seen many times. The chain employs TRBV7-3 and TRBJ1-1, with D hard to call. The CDR3 length is 14 residues. In germline, CDR1 is SGHTA, CDR2 FQGTGA. V was trimmed by 0 bases and J by 6 bases, leaving 11 bases between them. CDR3 coding DNA: TGTGCCAGCAGCTTAACTGGTGGAGGTGCTGAAGCTTTCTTT. Protein product: CASSLTGGGAEAFF.

This clone came up a few times. The genes are TRBV28 and TRBJ2-7, with a tentative D call TRBD2 (5 bases). Trimming stripped 6 bases from V and 0 bases from J, with 15 bases between. CDR3 length equals 15 residues. CDR1 and CDR2 (germline): MDHEN, SYDVKM. The CDR3 DNA reads TGTGCCAGCAGCTTAGGGCGACTAACCTCCTACGAGCAGTACTTC. This sequence encodes CASSLGRLTSYEQYF.

Many counts were recorded for this clone. V and J are TRBV20-1 and TRBJ1-5, with D tentatively TRBD1 (5 bases). Germline-derived CDR1 and CDR2 are DFQATT and SNEGSKA (reference sequence). Trimming removed 1 base at V and 5 bases at J, with 15 bases between. This CDR3 region has 15 residues. The CDR3 sequence is CSARGPGLLDQPQHF. CDR3 sequence (DNA): TGCAGTGCTAGAGGACCGGGACTTTTAGATCAGCCCCAGCATTTT.

This clone was picked up a small number of times. The rearrangement links TRBV24-1 to TRBJ1-2; D gene unclear. CDR1 and CDR2 from the germline V gene are KGHDR and SFDVKD. Between the trimmed V and J ends, which lost 11 bases and 4 bases, there was a span of 22 bases. The CDR3 is 15 residues long. This CDR3 is CASSIEPRYSYGYTF. The CDR3 bases are TGTGCCAGTAGTATAGAGCCCCGTTATTCCTATGGCTACACCTTC.

This clone was recorded once. This rearrangement joins TRBV11-2 to TRBJ1-1, with D perhaps TRBD1 (5 bases). CDR1 and CDR2 (germline): SGHAT, FQNNGV. The CDR3 extends over 12 amino acids. Trimming removed 5 bases at V and 8 bases at J, with 12 bases between. The CDR3 nucleotides read TGTGCCAGCAGCCTCAGGGTGGGGGAAGCTTTCTTT. This sequence encodes CASSLRVGEAFF.

Comments on this clone: At one end the junction does not follow the germline gene, possibly because of a read error. V gene TRBV5-1 combines with J gene TRBJ2-3, with 13 bases aligning to TRBD2. CDR3 size: 16 residues. The germline V gene has CDR1 SGHRS and CDR2 YFSETQ. CDR3 sequence (DNA): TGCGCCAGCAGTTCCGGGACTAGCGGGGACACAGATACGCAGTACTTT. Protein sequence: CASSSGTSGDTDTQYF.

This clone has only a few counts. A read error is possible here, since a much larger clone lies one base away. The chain combines TRBV15 with TRBJ2-5; D is unclear. V was cut by 1 base and J by 4 bases, with 10 bases left in between. This CDR3 comprises 14 residues. CDR1 is LNHNV and CDR2 is YYDKDF in the germline V gene (reference sequence). The CDR3 is CATSRVISSETQYF. The CDR3 nucleotides read TGTGCCACCAGCAGAGTTATTAGCTCAGAGACCCAGTACTTC.